These 29 T cell receptor beta chains came from one sample sequenced in a study of blood T cell repertoires in COVID-19. The assay was immunoSEQ multiplex PCR, and TCRdb's table has in-frame clones only and misses some. Among approximately 91,000 clones listed, over 70% were seen once. The sample was peripheral blood. The receptors were gathered from a woman older than 75 with acute or convalescent COVID-19.

V and J are TRBV6-5 and TRBJ1-1; maybe TRBD1 (5 bases). This CDR3 spans 14 amino acids. Between the trimmed V and J ends, which lost 11 bases and 4 bases, there was a span of 20 bases. Germline V CDR1 and CDR2: MNHEY, SVGAGI. The CDR3 loop is CAAFPGVGGTEAFF. The CDR3 DNA reads as TGTGCCGCCTTCCCGGGGGTGGGGGGCACTGAAGCTTTCTTT.

Worth noting for this clone: Sequence at one end of the junction differs from germline and may be a read error. The V call is TRBV6-6, the J call TRBJ1-2; 8 bases are shared with TRBD1. This CDR3 comprises 13 residues. The V gene's germline CDR1 is MNHNY and CDR2 SVGAGI (reference sequence). CDR3 DNA sequence: TGTGCCAGCAGTTTCTCTGAGACCCGGGACAGGCCCTTC. Amino acids: CASSFSETRDRPF.

This rearrangement joins TRBV6-5 to TRBJ2-7; TRBD1 matches 9 bases. Unmatched junction bases numbered 11, after V lost 7 bases and J lost 4 bases. Germline CDR1 MNHEY, CDR2 SVGAGI. The CDR3 spans 15 residues. The CDR3 DNA follows: TGTGCCAGCATTATTTCCGGGACAGGGTCATACGAGCAGTACTTC. It translates to CASIISGTGSYEQYF.

This clone came up a few times. The genes are TRBV2 and TRBJ2-1, with D possibly being TRBD2 (6 bases). This CDR3 region has 15 residues. CDR1 and CDR2 (germline): SNHLY, FYNNEI. V was trimmed by 5 bases and J by 4 bases, leaving 15 bases between them. As DNA, the CDR3 is TGTGCCAGCAGTAAATGGACTATTAGTTACAATGAGCAGTTCTTC. This translates into CASSKWTISYNEQFF.

J is TRBJ1-2 and V is TRBV27, with D maybe TRBD1 (5 bases). This CDR3 is 14 amino acids long. The ends were cut back, 6 bases at V and 3 bases at J, with 14 bases in the middle. The germline V gene encodes CDR1 MNHEY and CDR2 SMNVEV (reference sequence). The CDR3 loop reads CASRRERGDYGYTF. The CDR3 DNA reads TGTGCCAGCAGACGGGAGAGGGGTGACTATGGCTACACCTTC.

In its sample, this clone was seen once. The gene calls are TRBV5-6 and TRBJ1-1; TRBD1 aligns across 7 bases. V shed 4 bases, J shed 6 bases, and the junction held 6 bases outside the gene matches. The CDR3 spans 13 residues. CDR1 and CDR2 (germline): SGHDT, YYEEEE. The CDR3, as DNA: TGTGCCAGCAGCAAAGACAGGGCCCCTGAAGCTTTCTTT. Protein sequence: CASSKDRAPEAFF.

This chain connects TRBV7-3 to TRBJ1-1, with D possibly being TRBD1 (5 bases). The germline V gene has CDR1 SGHTA and CDR2 FQGTGA. The CDR3 spans 14 residues. V was shortened by 1 base and J by 3 bases, with 9 bases between the two germline ends. The CDR3 loop is CASSLNGRDTEAFF. The CDR3 bases are TGTGCCAGCAGCTTAAATGGCAGGGACACTGAAGCTTTCTTT.

The chain is built from TRBV9 and TRBJ2-3; no firm D call. Germline values: CDR1 SGDLS, CDR2 YYNGEE. The ends were cut back, 6 bases at V and 4 bases at J, with 21 bases in the middle. CDR3 length equals 16 residues. This chain's CDR3 is CASTPSVQVIADTQYF. DNA of the CDR3: TGTGCCAGCACCCCAAGTGTGCAGGTCATAGCAGATACGCAGTATTTT.

This CDR3 reads CASSLGSQSNNEQFF. CDR3 coding DNA: TGCGCCAGCAGCTTGGGTAGCCAGAGTAACAATGAGCAGTTCTTC. This rearrangement joins TRBV5-1 to TRBJ2-1, with no clear D. Germline V gene lookup returns CDR1 SGHRS and CDR2 YFSETQ. V was pared by 0 bases and J by 5 bases, with 12 bases between. The CDR3 consists of 15 residues.

The J gene is TRBJ1-3, the V gene TRBV7-2, with D perhaps TRBD1 (5 bases). This CDR3 is 14 amino acids long. Germline CDR1 is SGHTA and CDR2 is FQGNSA. V was shortened by 2 bases and J by 4 bases, with 9 bases between the two germline ends. The CDR3 sequence is CASSLQAGGNTIYF. The CDR3 region has the DNA TGTGCCAGCAGCTTACAGGCAGGGGGAAACACCATATATTTT.

V and J are TRBV19 and TRBJ1-5, with unresolved D. V gave up 5 bases and J gave up 6 bases, with 11 bases separating them. Germline V gives CDR1 LNHDA, CDR2 SQIVND (reference sequence). This CDR3 comprises 13 residues. CDR3 in amino acids: CASSGGSLQPQHF. CDR3 sequence (DNA): TGTGCCAGTAGTGGAGGGTCCCTTCAGCCCCAGCATTTT.

The chain links TRBV6-5 to TRBJ2-2, with D perhaps TRBD1 (6 bases). Germline-derived CDR1 and CDR2 are MNHEY and SVGAGI. Trimming pared 8 bases from V and 2 bases from J, leaving 15 bases between. This CDR3 comprises 15 residues. In DNA, the CDR3 is TGTGCCAGCCGTCGGACAGAGCGAAACACCGGGGAGCTGTTTTTT. Translation: CASRRTERNTGELFF.

The chain employs TRBV7-2 and TRBJ2-3; TRBD2 matches at 11 bases. Germline V gene data show CDR1 as SGHTA and CDR2 as FQGNSA. J was trimmed by 3 bases and V by 1 base; bases with no gene match: 3. The CDR3 is 16 residues long. As DNA, the CDR3 is TGTGCCAGCAGCTTAGGGGTAGCGGGAGGGACAGATACGCAGTATTTT. Amino acids: CASSLGVAGGTDTQYF.

There are a few counts of this clone. The V and J genes are TRBV20-1 and TRBJ2-2; D is perhaps TRBD2 (5 bases). The germline V gene has CDR1 DFQATT and CDR2 SNEGSKA (reference sequence). CDR3 length: 14 amino acids. The V and J ends lost 3 bases and 6 bases respectively, with 14 bases between them. CDR3 nucleotides: TGCAGTGCTAGTTACAGCGGATCGGCCGGGGAGCTGTTTTTT. Translation gives CSASYSGSAGELFF.

This chain links TRBV30 with TRBJ1-6; the match to TRBD1 covers 10 bases. The V segment lost 0 bases and the J segment 7 bases; nucleotides outside the gene matches: 6. The V gene's germline CDR1 is GTSNPN and CDR2 SVGIG (reference sequence). The CDR3 has 16 amino acids. The CDR3: CAWSVGQGILNSPLHF. The CDR3 coding sequence is TGTGCCTGGAGTGTGGGACAGGGGATTCTAAATTCACCCCTCCACTTT. The whole variable domain, remainder taken from reference TRBV30 and TRBJ1-6, is SQTIHQWPATLVQPVGSPLSLECTVEGTSNPNLYWYRQAAGRGLQLLFYSVGIGQISSEVPQNLSASRPQDRQFILSSKKLLLSDSGFYLCAWSVGQGILNSPLHFGNGTRLTVT.

This chain uses TRBV5-1 with TRBJ1-4; 9 bases fit TRBD1. CDR1 is SGHRS and CDR2 is YFSETQ in the germline V gene. There are 16 residues in the CDR3. V was pared by 4 bases and J by 3 bases, with 7 bases of the junction left unmatched. The CDR3 loop is CASSATGGAPNEKLFF. The CDR3 nucleotides read TGCGCCAGCAGCGCCACAGGGGGCGCACCTAATGAAAAACTGTTTTTT.

This clone appeared once. The gene calls are TRBV19 and TRBJ2-3, with TRBD2 matching over 7 bases. V was pared by 6 bases and J by 2 bases, with 8 bases of the junction left unmatched. This CDR3 is 15 amino acids long. CDR1 is LNHDA and CDR2 is SQIVND in the germline V gene (reference sequence). The CDR3 loop is CASSPSSGLTDTQYF. For the CDR3, the DNA is TGTGCCAGTAGCCCATCTAGCGGCCTCACAGATACGCAGTATTTT.

The chain recombines TRBV24-1 with TRBJ1-5; a weak D match, TRBD1 (5 bases). V lost 7 bases, J lost 5 bases, and 20 bases lay in between. The CDR3 loop spans 16 amino acids. Per germline, CDR1 KGHDR and CDR2 SFDVKD. CDR3 sequence reads: CATRGGQVRLDQPQHF. The CDR3 nucleotides are TGTGCCACCAGGGGAGGACAAGTCAGGCTTGATCAGCCCCAGCATTTT.

This chain uses TRBV24-1 with TRBJ1-1; possibly TRBD1 for D (5 bases). The V end was cut by 1 base, the J end by 4 bases, with 6 bases between. Germline V gene sequence: CDR1 KGHDR, CDR2 SFDVKD. This CDR3 region has 13 residues. The CDR3: CATSDLRGTEAFF. The CDR3 DNA reads TGTGCCACCAGTGATTTAAGGGGCACTGAAGCTTTCTTT.

Of note for this clone: A junction boundary mismatches the germline segment, possibly from a read error. The V call is TRBV6-6, the J call TRBJ1-2; no firm D call. CDR1 MNHNY and CDR2 SVGAGI come from the germline V gene (reference sequence). The CDR3 sequence is 11 residues long. CDR3 residues: CASSYFDGGAF. CDR3 in DNA: TGTGCCAGCAGTTACTTCGACGGCGGGGCCTTC.

In this sample, this clone turned up a few times. The chain carries TRBV5-1 and TRBJ1-1; a possible D gene is TRBD1 (5 bases). Germline CDR1 SGHRS, CDR2 YFSETQ. V was shortened by 3 bases and J by 0 bases, with 6 bases between the two germline ends. The CDR3 extends over 13 amino acids. CDR3 DNA: TGCGCCAGCAGCTGGGGCCTGAACACTGAAGCTTTCTTT. Protein: CASSWGLNTEAFF.

The chain combines TRBV19 with TRBJ2-7, with a weak D call TRBD1 (6 bases). The CDR3 sequence is 13 residues long. The germline V gene has CDR1 LNHDA and CDR2 SQIVND (reference sequence). Trimming removed 4 bases at V and 2 bases at J, with 9 bases between. The CDR3 nucleotides are TGTGCCAGTAGTAGACAGGTTACCTACGAGCAGTACTTC. Its translation is CASSRQVTYEQYF.

The chain combines TRBV14 with TRBJ2-7; D is unclear. Germline loops: CDR1 SGHDN, CDR2 FVKESK. The V and J ends lost 6 bases and 3 bases respectively, with 6 bases between them. CDR3 length equals 11 residues. CDR3 in DNA: TGTGCCAGCAGTCCCGGCTACGAGCAGTACTTC. It yields the protein CASSPGYEQYF.

This clone was seen more than once but under ten times. This sequence joins TRBV5-1 and TRBJ2-2; 9 nucleotides line up with TRBD1. CDR3 length equals 17 residues. From germline, CDR1 is SGHRS and CDR2 YFSETQ. V gave up 0 bases and J gave up 11 bases; unmatched junction bases: 14. The CDR3 sequence is CASSLAVGGQGSGELFF. The CDR3 DNA reads TGCGCCAGCAGCTTGGCCGTCGGGGGACAGGGCTCAGGAGAGCTGTTTTTT. Variable domain in full (rest from reference TRBV5-1 and TRBJ2-2): KAGVTQTPRYLIKTRGQQVTLSCSPISGHRSVSWYQQTPGQGLQFLFEYFSETQRNKGNFPGRFSGRQFSNSRSEMNVSTLELGDSALYLCASSLAVGGQGSGELFFGEGSRLTVL.

The rearrangement uses TRBV11-2 and TRBJ2-7; D possibly corresponds to TRBD2 (5 bases). This CDR3 comprises 15 residues. Germline CDR1 SGHAT, CDR2 FQNNGV. The V end lost 4 bases, the J end lost 3 bases, and 16 bases lay between the germline ends. DNA of the CDR3: TGTGCCAGCAGCTGGGGTAGTGAGGGTTACTACGAGCAGTACTTC. Protein product: CASSWGSEGYYEQYF.

The chain has TRBV5-1 and TRBJ2-1, with 7 bases aligning to TRBD1. The CDR3 sequence is 16 residues long. Germline loops: CDR1 SGHRS, CDR2 YFSETQ. After removal of 2 bases from V and 2 bases from J, the junction contained 7 bases not matched to a gene. The CDR3 protein is CASSLLQGTTYNEQFF. The CDR3 DNA follows: TGCGCCAGCAGCTTACTACAGGGGACCACCTACAATGAGCAGTTCTTC. Filled out from reference TRBV5-1 and TRBJ2-1, the complete variable domain reads KAGVTQTPRYLIKTRGQQVTLSCSPISGHRSVSWYQQTPGQGLQFLFEYFSETQRNKGNFPGRFSGRQFSNSRSEMNVSTLELGDSALYLCASSLLQGTTYNEQFFGPGTRLTVL.

CDR3 sequence: CASSVGLGDSNQPQHF. CDR3 sequence (DNA): TGTGCCAGCAGTGTGGGGCTGGGCGATAGCAATCAGCCCCAGCATTTT. The chain joins TRBV2 to TRBJ1-5; D perhaps matches TRBD1 (5 bases). Germline loops: CDR1 SNHLY, CDR2 FYNNEI. With 4 bases removed from V and 0 bases from J, the gap between germline ends came to 13 bases. The CDR3 covers 16 residues.

The chain employs TRBV19 and TRBJ2-1, with D maybe TRBD1 (6 bases). Germline V lookup: CDR1 LNHDA, CDR2 SQIVND (reference sequence). With 8 bases removed from V and 7 bases from J, the gap between germline ends came to 15 bases. This CDR3 region has 13 residues. The CDR3 sequence is CASRAPRGNEQFF. CDR3 DNA: TGTGCCAGTCGCGCGCCTAGGGGGAATGAGCAGTTCTTC. Drawing the rest from reference TRBV19 and TRBJ2-1, the complete variable domain is DGGITQSPKYLFRKEGQNVTLSCEQNLNHDAMYWYRQDPGQGLRLIYYSQIVNDFQKGDIAEGYSVSREKKESFPLTVTSAQKNPTAFYLCASRAPRGNEQFFGPGTRLTVL.

Details on this clone: At the DNA level, this CDR3 is encoded by other sequences in the same sample as well. The V call is TRBV5-1, the J call TRBJ1-1; 8 bases line up with TRBD1. The CDR3 consists of 15 residues. Trimming took 4 bases from V and 4 from J; bases not matched to a gene: 9. In germline, CDR1 is SGHRS, CDR2 YFSETQ. CDR3 loop: CASSLGQGGLTEAFF. CDR3 coding DNA: TGCGCCAGCAGCCTAGGACAGGGAGGACTCACTGAAGCTTTCTTT.